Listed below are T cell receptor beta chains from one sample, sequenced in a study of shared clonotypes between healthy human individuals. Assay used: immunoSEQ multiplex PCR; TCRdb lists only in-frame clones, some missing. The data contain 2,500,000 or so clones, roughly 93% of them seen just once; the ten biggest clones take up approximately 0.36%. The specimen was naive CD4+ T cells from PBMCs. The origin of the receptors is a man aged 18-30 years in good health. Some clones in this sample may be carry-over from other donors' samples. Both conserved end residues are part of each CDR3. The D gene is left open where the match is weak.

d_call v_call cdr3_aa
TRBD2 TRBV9 CASSVDSAGEVQYF
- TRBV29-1 CSVDSDGLNEKLFF
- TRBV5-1 CASSLGVENTGELFF
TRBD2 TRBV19 CASSTLLGTSGTSGANVLTF
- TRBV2 CASSEQGPTNEKLFF
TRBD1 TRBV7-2 CASSLAGGRNTEAFF
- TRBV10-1 CASTIRKRTYNEQFF
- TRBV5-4 CASSLPPLGGGTEAFF
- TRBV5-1 CASSLVVTWPNHNEQFF
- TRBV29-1 CSGRGSYTDTQYF
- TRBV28 CASSLGSLGADTQYF
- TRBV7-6 CASSPATGPHNEQFF
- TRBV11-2 CANSRTSDKSGNTIYF
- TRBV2 CASSDGNAEAFF
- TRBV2 CASKVQRDFNYGYTF
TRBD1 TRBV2 CASGGQGPYNEQFF
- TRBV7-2 CASSLIDSYTEAFF
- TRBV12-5 CASGLEGKGGELFF
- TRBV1 CTSSQPSGTTYNEQFF
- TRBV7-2 CASSPQSRLNTGELFF
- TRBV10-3 CAIRGGAARGNEQFF
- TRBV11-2 CASSLAANQETQYF
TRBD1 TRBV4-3 CASSQNTGGDEQFF
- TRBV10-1 CASSGGLNTEAFF
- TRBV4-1 CASSQGWMIKPEVGYTF
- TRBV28 CASSKTGNQPQHF
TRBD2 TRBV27 CASRSRLAGEIGELFF
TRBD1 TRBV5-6 CASSGQDRYTGELFF
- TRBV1 CTSSHGTGGREGNEKLFF
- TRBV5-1 CASSVGGGGYNEQFF
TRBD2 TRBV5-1 CASSWGLAGGKYEQYF
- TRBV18 CASSPGQQETQYF
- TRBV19 CASSSGYEQYF
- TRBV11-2 CASSPGAGTEAFF
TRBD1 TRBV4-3 CASSQEPGQAFVGGYTF
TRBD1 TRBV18 CASSRGQGTDTQYF
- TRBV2 CASGITSNQPQHF
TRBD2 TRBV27 CASRGSGRSYEQYF
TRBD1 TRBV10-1 CASSTGQAPETQYF
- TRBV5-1 CATANQGGGTDTQYF
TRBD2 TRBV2 CASRLGLALTYEQYF
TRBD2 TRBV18 CASSPDYRAGGGETQYF
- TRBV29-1 CSVEGGSNTIYF
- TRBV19 CASSIISNTDTQYF
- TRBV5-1 CASSPATTSWDPQYF
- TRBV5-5 CASSHPPTAANGYTF